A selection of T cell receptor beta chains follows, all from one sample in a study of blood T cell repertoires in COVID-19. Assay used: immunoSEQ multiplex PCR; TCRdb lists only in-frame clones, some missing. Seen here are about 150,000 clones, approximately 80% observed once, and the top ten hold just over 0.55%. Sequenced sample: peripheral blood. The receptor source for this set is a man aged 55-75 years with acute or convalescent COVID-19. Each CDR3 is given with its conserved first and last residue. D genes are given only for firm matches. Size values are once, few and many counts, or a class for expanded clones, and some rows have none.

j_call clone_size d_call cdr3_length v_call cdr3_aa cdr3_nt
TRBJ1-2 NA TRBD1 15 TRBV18 CASSPSGTVGYGYTF TGTGCCAGCTCACCTTCCGGGACAGTAGGCTATGGCTACACCTTC
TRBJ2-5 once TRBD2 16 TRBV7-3 CASSPHSGFTQETQYF TGTGCCAGCAGCCCACATAGCGGGTTTACCCAAGAGACCCAGTACTTC
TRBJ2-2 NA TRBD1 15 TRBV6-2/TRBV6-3 CASSLWTGKTGELFF TGTGCCAGCAGCCTTTGGACAGGGAAAACCGGGGAGCTGTTTTTT
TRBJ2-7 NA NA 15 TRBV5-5 CASSDPPDSIYEQYF TGTGCCAGCAGCGACCCGCCGGACTCAATCTACGAGCAGTACTTC
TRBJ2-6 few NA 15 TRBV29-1 CSVAQGSSGANVLTF TGCAGCGTTGCCCAAGGGAGCTCTGGGGCCAACGTCCTGACTTTC
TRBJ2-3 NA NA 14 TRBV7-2 CASSLERRADTQYF TGTGCCAGCAGCTTAGAGCGGAGAGCAGATACGCAGTATTTT
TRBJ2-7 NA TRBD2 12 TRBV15 CATSPGGYEQYF TGTGCCACCAGCCCGGGGGGGTACGAGCAGTACTTC
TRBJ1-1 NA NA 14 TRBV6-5 CASAGVGQGREAFF TGTGCCAGCGCGGGAGTTGGACAAGGAAGGGAGGCTTTCTTT
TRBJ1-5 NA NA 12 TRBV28 CASSLPGQSQNF TGTGCCAGCAGTTTACCCGGACAGTCCCAGAATTTT
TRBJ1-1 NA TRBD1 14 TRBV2 CASNRGQGGTEAFF TGTGCCAGCAACAGGGGACAGGGTGGGACTGAAGCTTTCTTT
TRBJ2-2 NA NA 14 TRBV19 CASVTGMGTGELFF TGTGCCAGTGTTACAGGGATGGGAACCGGGGAGCTGTTTTTT